The clone carrying this T cell receptor (beta chain) was detected ten times or more. The V end was cut by 3 bases, the J end by 4 bases, with 12 bases between. This CDR3 has 15 amino acids. The data are from a study of T-cell reconstitution after alpha-beta-depleted transplantation in children. Preparing the TCRbeta library involved the use of unique molecular identifiers. From the PCR reads, TCRdb called clonotypes with MiXCR, one entry per CDR3 protein. Of 220,000 or so distinct CDR3 sequences in the sample, just under 8.5% were seen once. The sample here was PBMCs, mostly from graft donor cells, taken 180 days after TCRalphabeta/CD19-depleted stem cell transplant. The TCR was taken from a male patient aged 10 to 17 who had a stem cell transplant for acute lymphoblastic leukemia, so the T cells may come from the graft donor. The V call is TRBV12-3 or TRBV12-4, the J call TRBJ2-2; a weak D match, TRBD1 (5 bases). The CDR3 DNA sequence: TGTGCCAGCAGTTTTTACAGGCCAGGCACCGGGGAGCTGTTTTTT. Translating gives CASSFYRPGTGELFF.